This T cell receptor beta chain was obtained from a study of T cell responses to AZD1222 COVID-19 vaccine. Profiling relied on immunoSEQ multiplex PCR, and the TCRdb table lists in-frame clones only, not all of them. The sample carries 150,000 or so clones, roughly nine tenths recorded once. V gave up 1 base and J gave up 11 bases, with 11 bases separating them. This CDR3 is 12 amino acids long. Regarding the study as a whole: Clonal diversity was possibly underestimated; the donors were predominantly white British and more often female. All repertoire sampling was performed exclusively after the peak T cell response.

Comment on this clone: Its antigen is as yet unknown.

The receptor was isolated from an adult in good health. Sequences were derived from peripheral blood, sampled on day 0 of AZD1222 vaccination. The V gene is TRBV12-3 or TRBV12-4, the J gene TRBJ1-2; D might be TRBD1 (6 bases). CDR3 sequence reads: CASSLVRTAYTF. The CDR3 DNA reads TGTGCCAGCAGTTTAGTGCGGACAGCTTACACCTTC.